This T cell receptor beta chain was obtained from a study of cytomegalovirus exposure and HLA in healthy donors. The study, taken as a whole, reports: Several of the most significant clusters appeared linked to common viral pathogens, based on a later analysis. Reports indicated that the classifier achieved high specificity and sensitivity in diagnosing cytomegalovirus status.

Turning to this clone: Its antigen is currently unknown.

This PCR relied on a set of 60 Vbeta primers and 13 Jbeta primers. This table comes from immunoSEQ multiplex PCR, and its TCRdb copy is limited to in-frame clones, with some not included. The sample yields about 160,000 clones, more than 75% seen once. There are 14 residues in the CDR3. The germline V gene has CDR1 SNHLY and CDR2 FYNNEI. V lost 6 bases and J lost 5, with 16 bases in between. The specimen sequenced was PBMCs. This clonotype originated in a male donor in good health and CMV-seronegative. This rearrangement joins TRBV2 to TRBJ1-1, with a weak D call TRBD1 (6 bases). CDR3 coding DNA: TGTGCCAGCAGCGAACAGGGCCCGGAGACTGAAGCTTTCTTT. Translated, it gives CASSEQGPETEAFF.